This TCR beta chain was recorded in a study of cytomegalovirus exposure and HLA in healthy donors. Findings and caveats of the study: A later analysis reportedly found that, within productive TCRs, an Asian-associated ancestry cluster had fewer N-insertions than the mean observed across the 666 donors.

The CDR3 loop spans 11 amino acids. Trimming took off 6 bases at V and 3 bases at J, with 6 bases between the two ends. The germline V gene has CDR1 MNHEY and CDR2 SVGAGI. As regards this clone: Its specificity is not known.

Primers for the PCR totalled 60 Vbeta and 13 Jbeta. Sequenced by immunoSEQ multiplex PCR; TCRdb stores in-frame clones only, minus some. This table holds fewer than 150,000 clones, more than 75% found once. V usage is TRBV6-5 and J usage is TRBJ2-7; no clear D gene. Sequencing was carried out using PBMCs. The sequence came from a male donor in good health and CMV-seronegative. The DNA of the CDR3 is TGTGCCAGCAGGAGGTTCTACGAGCAGTACTTC. It codes for CASRRFYEQYF.